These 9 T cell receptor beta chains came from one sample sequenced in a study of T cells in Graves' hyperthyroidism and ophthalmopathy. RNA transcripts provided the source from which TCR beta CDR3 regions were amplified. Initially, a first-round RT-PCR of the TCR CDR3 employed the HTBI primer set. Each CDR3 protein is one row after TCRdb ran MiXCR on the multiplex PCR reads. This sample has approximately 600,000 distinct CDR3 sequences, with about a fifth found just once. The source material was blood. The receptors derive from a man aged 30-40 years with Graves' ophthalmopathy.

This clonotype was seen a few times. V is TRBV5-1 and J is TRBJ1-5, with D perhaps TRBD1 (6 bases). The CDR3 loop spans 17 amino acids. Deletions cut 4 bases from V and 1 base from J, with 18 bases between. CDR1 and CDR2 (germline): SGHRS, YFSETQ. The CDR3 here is CASSPLPSTGSNQPQHF. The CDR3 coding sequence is TGCGCCAGCAGCCCACTACCTAGCACAGGGAGCAATCAGCCCCAGCATTTT.

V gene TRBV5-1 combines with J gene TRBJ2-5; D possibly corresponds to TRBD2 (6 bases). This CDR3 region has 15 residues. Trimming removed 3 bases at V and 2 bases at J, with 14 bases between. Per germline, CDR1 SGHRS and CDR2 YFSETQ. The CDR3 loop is CASSWGVGGQETQYF. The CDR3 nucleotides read TGCGCCAGCAGCTGGGGAGTTGGAGGGCAAGAGACCCAGTACTTC. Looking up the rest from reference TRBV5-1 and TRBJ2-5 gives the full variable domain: KAGVTQTPRYLIKTRGQQVTLSCSPISGHRSVSWYQQTPGQGLQFLFEYFSETQRNKGNFPGRFSGRQFSNSRSEMNVSTLELGDSALYLCASSWGVGGQETQYFGPGTRLLVL.

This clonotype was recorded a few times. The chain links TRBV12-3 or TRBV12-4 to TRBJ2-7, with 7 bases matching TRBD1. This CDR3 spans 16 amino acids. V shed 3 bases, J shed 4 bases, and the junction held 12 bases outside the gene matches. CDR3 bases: TGTGCCAGCAGTTTGCCCCCGACAGGGCGCAGGTACGAGCAGTACTTC. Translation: CASSLPPTGRRYEQYF.

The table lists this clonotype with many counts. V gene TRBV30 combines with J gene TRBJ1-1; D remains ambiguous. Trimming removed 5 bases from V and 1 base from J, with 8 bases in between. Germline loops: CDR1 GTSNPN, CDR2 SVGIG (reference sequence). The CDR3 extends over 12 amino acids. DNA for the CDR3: TGTGCCTGGGGCGACACGAACACTGAAGCTTTCTTT. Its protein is CAWGDTNTEAFF.

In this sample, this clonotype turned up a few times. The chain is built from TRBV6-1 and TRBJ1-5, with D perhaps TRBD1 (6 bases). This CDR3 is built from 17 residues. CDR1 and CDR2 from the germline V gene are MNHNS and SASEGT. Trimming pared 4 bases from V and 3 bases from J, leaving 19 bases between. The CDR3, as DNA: TGTGCCAGCAGTGGGCAGACAGGTGCGAACCTCAATCAGCCCCAGCATTTT. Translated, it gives CASSGQTGANLNQPQHF.

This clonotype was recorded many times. CDR3 DNA: TGCAGTGTGGAGGACAGGGATGGCGGGGAGCTGTTTTTT. Its protein is CSVEDRDGGELFF. V gene TRBV20-1 combines with J gene TRBJ2-2; the match to TRBD1 covers 8 bases. V shed 7 bases and J 7 bases; nucleotides not matched to a gene: 8. The CDR3 covers 13 residues. CDR1 and CDR2 (germline): DFQATT, SNEGSKA (reference sequence).

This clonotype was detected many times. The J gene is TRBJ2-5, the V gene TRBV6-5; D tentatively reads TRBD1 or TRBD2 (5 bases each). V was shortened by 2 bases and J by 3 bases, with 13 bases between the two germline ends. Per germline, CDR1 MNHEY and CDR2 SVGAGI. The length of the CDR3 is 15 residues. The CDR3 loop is CASSYLGDPKETQYF. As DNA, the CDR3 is TGTGCCAGCAGTTACCTCGGGGACCCTAAAGAGACCCAGTACTTC.

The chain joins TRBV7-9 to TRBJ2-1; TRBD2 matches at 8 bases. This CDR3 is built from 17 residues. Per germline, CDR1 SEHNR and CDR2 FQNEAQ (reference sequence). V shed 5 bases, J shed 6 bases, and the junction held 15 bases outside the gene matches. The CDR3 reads CASSRFKGSGMRNEQFF. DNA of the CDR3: TGTGCCAGCAGCCGATTCAAAGGTAGCGGGATGCGCAATGAGCAGTTCTTC.

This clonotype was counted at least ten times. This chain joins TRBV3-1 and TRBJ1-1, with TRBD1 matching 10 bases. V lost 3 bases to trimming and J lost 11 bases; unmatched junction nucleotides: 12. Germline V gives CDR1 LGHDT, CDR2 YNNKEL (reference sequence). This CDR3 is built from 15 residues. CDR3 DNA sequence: TGTGCCAGCAGCCACGACCGGGACAGGGGCCGGGAGGCTTTCTTT. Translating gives CASSHDRDRGREAFF.